This TCR beta chain was observed in a study of naive and memory T cell subsets. Findings and caveats of the study: Between naive and memory subsets, TCR abundance power law exponents differed. Possibly reflecting memory cells re-expressing CD45RA, a few larger clonotypes occurred in naive repertoires, especially CD8.

CMV status came from CD4+ IFNgamma after overnight CMV lysate stimulation. The V and J ends lost 10 bases and 3 bases, in that order; junction bases with no gene match: 7. There are 14 residues in the CDR3. The germline V gene encodes CDR1 SNHLY and CDR2 FYNNEI. In regard to this clonotype: The antigen remains unidentified.

Both TRBC1 and TRBC2 were covered by a beta constant-region primer of two equimolar oligonucleotides. Four rounds of PCR amplified the ligated cDNA using nested alpha and beta constant-region primers plus SP2. TCRdb processed the UMI-ligation and nested PCR reads anew with MiXCR; each CDR3 protein has one entry. The sample records approximately 140,000 distinct CDR3 sequences, 15% to 25% being singletons. Specimen: naive CD8+ T cells from blood. This clonotype was obtained from a human donor in good health. V and J are TRBV2 and TRBJ2-3; 10 positions match TRBD1. The CDR3 DNA reads TGTGCCACCGGGGACAGGGGTAGTACAGATACGCAGTATTTT. This codes for CATGDRGSTDTQYF.